This T cell receptor beta chain appears in the sequencing data of a study of blood T cells in healthy people across ages. As for the study in general: Template switching recovered approximately one barcoded beta molecule for every two T cells. Study-wide findings and caveats: The study regarded diversity estimates from one million T cells as underestimates.

Every donor contributed around 10 milliliters of peripheral blood by blood draw. The use of a sample-barcoded 5' primer and a J-beta primer mix characterized a second PCR of roughly 6 to 11 cycles. TCRdb passed the 5' RACE reads through MiXCR, listing each CDR3 protein once. In the table there are 1.5 million to 2 million distinct CDR3 sequences, roughly 50% of which are singletons. Regarding this clonotype: What it recognizes is unknown.

Trimming took 3 bases from V and 1 from J, leaving 13 bases between them. CDR3 length: 16 residues. Germline-derived CDR1 and CDR2 are DFQATT and SNEGSKA (reference sequence). This chain connects TRBV20-1 to TRBJ2-6; D gene unclear. The sequenced material came from blood. This receptor was obtained from a woman aged 35 to 49 in good health. The CDR3 region is CSARGDVCSGANVLTF. Here the CDR3 DNA reads TGCAGTGCTAGGGGTGACGTATGTTCTGGGGCCAACGTCCTGACTTTC.